This T cell receptor beta chain was sequenced for a study of T cell responses to AZD1222 COVID-19 vaccine (dated by TCRdb to about 2021). Looking at the study overall: AZD1222 recipients with second doses at about 4 weeks or about 12 weeks were pooled, because spike-specific TCR depth and breadth did not differ between schedules. A total of 230 to 250 trial participants underwent TCR sequencing, of whom about 210 received two doses of AZD1222 and some 26 received two doses of the MenACWY control vaccine. Trial participants were enrolled by age into subgroups of 18-55, 56-69 and 70-plus years, and around 150, 28 and 57 TCR-sequenced participants, respectively, were included in these subgroups. What the work shows at the level of the full study, not this receptor alone: A significant rise in spike-specific TCR breadth and depth was observed after two AZD1222 doses relative to day 0 and relative to MenACWY recipients. Most participants were white British and females outnumbered males, and the authors suggested that clonal diversity may have been underestimated. Nearly half of unique spike-specific TCRs reportedly recognized epitopes outside regions mutated in the B.1.351 and B.1.1.7 variants. The whole spike protein was spanned by vaccine-associated CD4 TCRs, and dominant responses were seen in regions 160-218 and 743-854. Only six AZD1222 recipients were SARS-CoV-2 seropositive at baseline, limiting conclusions about previously exposed vaccinees. The 56-69-year group was small, and its depth increase did not reach significance, likely because of low power. Because no day 14 peak-response samples were available, the repertoires could be characterized only after the peak T cell response.

With respect to this clone: Its specific antigen is unknown. Base-call qualities are not available, and no considerably larger clone is one nucleotide away.

The CDR3 regions of human TCRbeta chains were subjected to immunosequencing. As for how the authors treated the data: TCRs in the repertoires were compared against a reference library of SARS-CoV-2-specific TCRs that had been generated with the MIRA antigen-specificity platform. Breadth meant the fraction of unique TCRs that were SARS-CoV-2-associated, whereas depth meant the fraction of total T cells that were SARS-CoV-2-associated. Using the MIRA data, each spike-specific TCR was mapped to the spike region that the TCR reacts to and placed in a CD4 or CD8 class. Log10-transformed breadth and depth values were compared by one-way ANOVA with Sidak's multiple comparisons tests. TCRdb holds this immuneACCESS table with in-frame rearrangements only. Some clones are missing; in checked studies, unresolved V genes explain under half, and the rest has no known cause. The V and J calls and clone size come from that table; D and trimming were worked out from the DNA. For this sample there are about 120,000 clones; 88% appear just once. The top ten clonotypes cover approximately 3.5% of the sample.

Taken with the paper, the label for time point translates to: baseline before first vaccination. Vaccinee samples came from UK trials COV001 and COV002, including a single-blind randomized controlled phase 2/3 trial of AZD1222 (ChAdOx1 nCoV-19) in healthy adults. For TCRbeta chain sequencing, PBMC samples were collected from trial participants at day 0 and at day 28 after the second dose. According to the germline V gene (reference sequence), CDR1 reads SGHNT and CDR2 reads YYREEE. The CDR3 has 15 amino acids, counting the end cysteine and phenylalanine. Kept here is only the CDR3 DNA, which spans 45 bases and is read in frame from base 1. The V end loses 0 bases and the J end loses 4 bases, and a stretch of 13 bases separates them.

Here the chain combines TRBV5-4 and TRBJ1-2; confidence is insufficient to name the D gene. The source was peripheral blood, collected on day 0 of AZD1222 vaccination. This receptor was taken from an adult in good health. The CDR3 has the sequence CASSLESTAAYGYTF. The nucleotide sequence reads as follows: TGTGCCAGCAGCTTGGAGTCGACGGCGGCCTATGGCTACACCTTC.